The present entry profiles one T cell receptor beta chain with its context. The protocol was immunoSEQ multiplex PCR, while the TCRdb copy is restricted to in-frame clones and leaves out a portion. The sample consists of about 300,000 clones, around 86% of them appearing once. The sample originates from a study of blood T cell repertoires in COVID-19. Overall study context: The analysed material was cDNA or gDNA that came from T cells, B-cell-depleted T cells, or PBMCs.

Deletions cut 6 bases from V and 4 bases from J, with 12 bases between. Looked up from germline, CDR1 is MNHEY and CDR2 is SVGAGI. This CDR3 contains 13 residues. This chain links TRBV6-5 with TRBJ1-2, with D possibly TRBD1 on 6 matching bases. Material: peripheral blood. This TCR was recovered from a human donor in a cohort sampled during active COVID-19. The CDR3 bases are TGTGCCAGCAGAAAGGACAGCCTCTATGGCTACACCTTC. It specifies CASRKDSLYGYTF.